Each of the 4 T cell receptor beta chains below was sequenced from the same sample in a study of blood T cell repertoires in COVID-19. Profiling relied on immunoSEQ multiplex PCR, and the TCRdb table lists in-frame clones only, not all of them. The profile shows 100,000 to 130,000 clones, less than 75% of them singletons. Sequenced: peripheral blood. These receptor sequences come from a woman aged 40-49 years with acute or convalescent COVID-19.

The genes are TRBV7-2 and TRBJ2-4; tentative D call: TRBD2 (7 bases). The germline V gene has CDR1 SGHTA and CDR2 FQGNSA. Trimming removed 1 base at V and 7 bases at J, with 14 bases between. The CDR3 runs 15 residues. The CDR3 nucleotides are TGTGCCAGCAGCTTAGGAGGCGGGGGCATGAACATTCAGTACTTC. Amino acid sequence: CASSLGGGGMNIQYF.

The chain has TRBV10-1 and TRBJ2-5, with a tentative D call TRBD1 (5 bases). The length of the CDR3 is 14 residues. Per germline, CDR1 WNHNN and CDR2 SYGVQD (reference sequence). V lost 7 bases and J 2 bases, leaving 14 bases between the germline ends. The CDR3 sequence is CASTTTRQQETQYF. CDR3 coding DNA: TGCGCCAGCACCACGACTCGACAGCAAGAGACCCAGTACTTC.

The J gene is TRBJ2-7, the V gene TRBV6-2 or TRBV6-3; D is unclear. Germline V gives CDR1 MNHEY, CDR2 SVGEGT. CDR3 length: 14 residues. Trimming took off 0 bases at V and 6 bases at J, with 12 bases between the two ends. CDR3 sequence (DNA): TGTGCCAGCAGTTACTCCACAGTGAAGCTCGAGCAGTACTTC. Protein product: CASSYSTVKLEQYF.

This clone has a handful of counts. CDR3 nucleotide sequence: TGTGCCAGCACCCCAGACGGGCGGGGCACAGATACGCAGTATTTT. Its protein product is CASTPDGRGTDTQYF. V gene TRBV2 combines with J gene TRBJ2-3, with D perhaps matching TRBD2 (5 bases). Germline V lookup: CDR1 SNHLY, CDR2 FYNNEI. This CDR3 has 15 amino acids. V gave up 7 bases and J gave up 1 base, with 15 bases separating them.